This paragraph covers one TCR beta chain sequence. Its target is not known. V was trimmed by 0 bases and J by 6 bases, leaving 9 bases between them. The CDR3 runs to 12 residues. The germline gives CDR1 DFQATT, CDR2 SNEGSKA (reference sequence). Semi-nested PCR with Nested Universal Primer A followed constant-region reverse priming of full-length variable regions. TCRdb recomputed calls from the 5' RACE reads with MiXCR, one row per CDR3 protein. The sample records 6,000 or so distinct CDR3 sequences, approximately 62% being singletons. Memory CD4+ cells were defined as CD4+CD45RO+CD25-. Regarding the study as a whole: The TCR gene usage of tumor memory CD4+ T cells clustered together with blood and lymph node memory CD4+ cells and with lymph node naive CD4+ cells.

The sample was memory CD4+ T cells sorted from a lymph node. Subset indicated: memory CD4+ T cells, CD4+CD45RO+CD25-. J is TRBJ2-7 and V is TRBV20-1, with no clear D. This receptor was taken from a female donor with breast cancer. In DNA, the CDR3 is TGCAGTGCTAGAGATCTATGGTCCGAGCAGTACTTC. Its translation: CSARDLWSEQYF.